These T cell receptor beta chains were read from a single sample in a study of T-cell reconstitution after alpha-beta-depleted transplantation in children. TCRdb processed the PCR reads anew with MiXCR; each CDR3 protein has one entry. Of around 450,000 distinct CDR3 sequences detected, about a sixth appear once; the ten largest clones hold approximately 29%. This sample comprised PBMCs, mostly from graft donor cells, obtained 360 days after TCRalphabeta/CD19-depleted stem cell transplant. The source is a boy younger than two who had a stem cell transplant for Wiskott-Aldrich syndrome, so the T cells may come from the graft donor. Both conserved end residues are part of each CDR3. D genes are given only for firm matches. Clone size is not always given. Where it is, it says once, few, many or a class for expanded clones.

v_gene,j_gene,d_gene,abundance,CDR3nt,CDR3aa
TRBV29-1,TRBJ2-6,-,-,TGCAGCGTTGAGTCAGGGCTCGGGGCCAACGTCCTGACTTTC,CSVESGLGANVLTF
TRBV20-1,TRBJ1-1,TRBD1,-,TGCAGTGCTATGTCTGGACAGGGGAACACTGAAGCTTTCTTT,CSAMSGQGNTEAFF
TRBV4-3,TRBJ2-5,-,-,TGCGCCAGCAGCCTGAGCAGGGGCACTCGGGAGACCCAGTACTTC,CASSLSRGTRETQYF
TRBV20-1,TRBJ2-5,-,few,TGCAGTGCTAGGCCCATAGCTCCGGGAGTCGGGCAAGAGACCCAGTACTTC,CSARPIAPGVGQETQYF
TRBV10-3,TRBJ2-5,-,-,TGTGCCACGGAAGGGGCCGATGGGCTAGAGACCCAGTACTTC,CATEGADGLETQYF
TRBV12-3/TRBV12-4,TRBJ2-2,-,few,TGTGCCAGCACCCCCAGTTGGACGGGAGCCACCGGGGAGCTGTTTTTT,CASTPSWTGATGELFF
TRBV27,TRBJ1-3,-,-,TGTGCCAGCGACGACAGGCCCTTCTCTGGAAACACCATATATTTT,CASDDRPFSGNTIYF
TRBV5-6,TRBJ2-7,-,many,TGTGCCAGCAGCTCGGGACCTTCCTACGAGCAGTACTTC,CASSSGPSYEQYF
TRBV12-3/TRBV12-4,TRBJ2-2,-,-,TGTGCCAGCAGTTGGGAGACGAACACCGGGGAGCTGTTTTTT,CASSWETNTGELFF
TRBV7-9,TRBJ2-1,-,-,TGTGCCAGCACCCTTATTGGAGGGCAGTTCTTC,CASTLIGGQFF
TRBV5-1,TRBJ2-2,-,-,TGCGCCAGCAGCCCGCTCTGGGGGACCGGGGAGCTGTTTTTT,CASSPLWGTGELFF
TRBV24-1,TRBJ1-5,-,few,TGTGCCACCAGTTTAGGGCTCAATCAGCCCCAGCATTTT,CATSLGLNQPQHF
TRBV4-2,TRBJ2-3,TRBD2,few,TGTGCCAGCAGCCAAGAACTAGCGGGGGGCTCAGATACGCAGTATTTT,CASSQELAGGSDTQYF
TRBV4-2,TRBJ2-7,TRBD1,-,TGTGCCAGCAGCCACAACCGGGACAGGGATTACGAGCAGTACTTC,CASSHNRDRDYEQYF
TRBV2,TRBJ2-3,TRBD2,-,TGTGCCAGCAGATTTCGCCTAGCGGGGACAGATACGCAGTATTTT,CASRFRLAGTDTQYF
TRBV29-1,TRBJ2-6,-,-,TGCAGCGTTGAAGGAGGGAAACTTACTGGGGCCAACGTCCTGACTTTC,CSVEGGKLTGANVLTF
TRBV29-1,TRBJ2-7,TRBD2,-,TGCAGCGCAAGACTAGCGGTCTCCTACGAGCAGTACTTC,CSARLAVSYEQYF
TRBV10-3,TRBJ2-2,-,-,TGTGCCATCAGTGACCCGCGGACCCAAGGCGGGGAGCTGTTTTTT,CAISDPRTQGGELFF
TRBV28,TRBJ1-1,-,few,TGTGCCAGCAGTTTACACGGGACATCAAACACTGAAGCTTTCTTT,CASSLHGTSNTEAFF
TRBV11-2,TRBJ2-4,-,few,TGTGCCAGCAGCTTAGACCCCTATAAGGGTCTAGCCAAAAACATTCAGTACTTC,CASSLDPYKGLAKNIQYF
TRBV2,TRBJ1-2,-,few,TGTGCCAGCACCGACAGCCTCTATGGCTACACCTTC,CASTDSLYGYTF
TRBV11-2,TRBJ1-5,TRBD1,few,TGTGCCAGCAGCTCCGGGACAGGGGGTTTTCAGCCCCAGCATTTT,CASSSGTGGFQPQHF
TRBV18,TRBJ2-7,TRBD1,-,TGTGCCAGCTCGCTACAGGGGGCCAACCTCGAGCAGTACTTC,CASSLQGANLEQYF
TRBV6-5,TRBJ2-7,TRBD1,-,TGTGCCAGCAGTTACTTGACAGGGGGCGAGCAGTACTTC,CASSYLTGGEQYF
TRBV5-1,TRBJ2-7,TRBD1,-,TGCGCCAGCAGCCTAAGACAGGGGACCTACGAGCAGTACTTC,CASSLRQGTYEQYF
TRBV5-1,TRBJ2-3,TRBD2,-,TGCGCCAGCAGCTTGGGTCTAGCGGGAAGCCGCACAGATACGCAGTATTTT,CASSLGLAGSRTDTQYF
TRBV7-8,TRBJ2-7,-,-,TGTGCCAGCAGCGGAGGACGCGCCTACGAGCAGTACTTC,CASSGGRAYEQYF
TRBV7-8,TRBJ2-7,TRBD1,once,TGTGCCAGCAGCTCAACTCGGACAGGGAGGTACGAGCAGTACTTC,CASSSTRTGRYEQYF
TRBV24-1,TRBJ2-1,TRBD2,once,TGTGCCACCAGTGATTTGCCTCGAACTAGCGGCTACAATGAGCAGTTCTTC,CATSDLPRTSGYNEQFF
TRBV29-1,TRBJ2-7,TRBD1,few,TGCAGCGTTGGGTCAGGGACAGGGATCTACGAGCAGTACTTC,CSVGSGTGIYEQYF
TRBV7-9,TRBJ2-2,-,few,TGTGCCAGCAGCTTTCAGGGGCAGAACACCGGGGAGCTGTTTTTT,CASSFQGQNTGELFF
TRBV12-3/TRBV12-4,TRBJ2-5,TRBD2,few,TGTGCCAGCACTGTAGCGGGGCTCAAGATCGAGACCCAGTACTTC,CASTVAGLKIETQYF
TRBV5-1,TRBJ2-5,-,-,TGCGCCAGCAGCTGCCGATTAACTTACTCGTACCAAGAGACCCAGTACTTC,CASSCRLTYSYQETQYF
TRBV6-2/TRBV6-3,TRBJ2-1,-,few,TGTGCCAGCAGTTACTCCCGGGACATTGGAAGCTCCTACAATGAGCAGTTCTTC,CASSYSRDIGSSYNEQFF
TRBV6-6,TRBJ2-3,-,-,TGTGCCAGCAGGTACAGGGTGAAGGACACGCAGTATTTT,CASRYRVKDTQYF
TRBV7-7,TRBJ2-1,-,-,TGTGCCAGCAGCTTAGACCTGTACGGGGGCGGGAAACGCAATGAGCAGTTCTTC,CASSLDLYGGGKRNEQFF
TRBV11-1,TRBJ1-3,-,-,TGTGCCAGCAGCTTCGTCAGTGGGCAGGGATCTTACGGAAACACCATATATTTT,CASSFVSGQGSYGNTIYF
TRBV20-1,TRBJ2-1,-,-,TGCAGTGCTACAGCCGTCAGCTCCTACAATGAGCAGTTCTTC,CSATAVSSYNEQFF
TRBV4-3,TRBJ2-5,-,few,TGCGCCAGCAGCCAAGCGCTAGCCCGGGGAGAGACCCAGTACTTC,CASSQALARGETQYF
TRBV29-1,TRBJ1-1,-,few,TGCAGCGTTGGACCCCCGGTAGCTGAAGCTTTCTTT,CSVGPPVAEAFF
TRBV24-1,TRBJ2-1,-,-,TGTGCCACCAGTGATCAAGGAGGGGCTTACAATGAGCAGTTCTTC,CATSDQGGAYNEQFF
TRBV2,TRBJ2-3,-,-,TGTGCCAGCAGTGAATCCCACGGGGTTGATACGCAGTATTTT,CASSESHGVDTQYF
TRBV5-5,TRBJ2-1,-,-,TGTGCCAGCAGCACCGGGACTCTCTCCTACAATGAGCAGTTCTTC,CASSTGTLSYNEQFF
TRBV11-2,TRBJ2-7,-,few,TGTGCCAGCAGCGAGGGACTCCTTACCTACGAGCAGTACTTC,CASSEGLLTYEQYF
TRBV12-3/TRBV12-4,TRBJ2-7,-,once,TGTGCCAGCAGTCGGGGGTTAGGGCGATCCTACGAGCAGTACTTC,CASSRGLGRSYEQYF
TRBV6-5,TRBJ1-3,-,few,TGTGCCAGCAGTCCAGGGCCGAAGTACACCATATATTTT,CASSPGPKYTIYF
TRBV7-9,TRBJ2-1,-,-,TGTGCCAGCCGGACGACAAAATACAATGAGCAGTTCTTC,CASRTTKYNEQFF